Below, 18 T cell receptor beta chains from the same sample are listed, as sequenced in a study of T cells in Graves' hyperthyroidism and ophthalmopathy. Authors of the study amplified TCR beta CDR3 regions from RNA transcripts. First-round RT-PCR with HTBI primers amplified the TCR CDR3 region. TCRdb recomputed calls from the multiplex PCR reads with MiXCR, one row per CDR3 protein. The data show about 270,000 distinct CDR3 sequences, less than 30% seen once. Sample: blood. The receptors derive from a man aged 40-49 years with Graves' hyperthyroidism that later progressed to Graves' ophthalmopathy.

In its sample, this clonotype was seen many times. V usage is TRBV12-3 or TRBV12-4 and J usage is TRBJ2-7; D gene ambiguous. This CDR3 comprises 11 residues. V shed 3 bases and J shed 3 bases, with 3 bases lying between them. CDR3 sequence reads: CASSFDYEQYF. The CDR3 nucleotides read TGTGCCAGCAGTTTCGACTACGAGCAGTACTTC.

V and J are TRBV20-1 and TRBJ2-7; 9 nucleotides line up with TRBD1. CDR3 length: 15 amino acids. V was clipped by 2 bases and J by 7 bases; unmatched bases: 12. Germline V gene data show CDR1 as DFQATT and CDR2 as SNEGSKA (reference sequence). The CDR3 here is CSARKRDRDLGEQYF. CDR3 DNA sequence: TGCAGTGCTAGAAAACGGGACAGGGATTTAGGGGAGCAGTACTTC.

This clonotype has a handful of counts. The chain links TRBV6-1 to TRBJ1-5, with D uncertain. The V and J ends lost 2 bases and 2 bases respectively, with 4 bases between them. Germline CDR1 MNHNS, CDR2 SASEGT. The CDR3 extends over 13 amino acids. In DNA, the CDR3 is TGTGCCAGCAGTGAAAGCCGCAATCAGCCCCAGCATTTT. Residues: CASSESRNQPQHF.

CDR3 residues: CASSEGRAGELFF. The CDR3 DNA is TGTGCCAGCAGTGAGGGGAGGGCCGGGGAGCTGTTTTTT. The chain employs TRBV6-1 and TRBJ2-2, with 7 nucleotides matching TRBD2. From germline, CDR1 is MNHNS and CDR2 SASEGT. The CDR3 extends over 13 amino acids. Germline trimming cut 3 bases from V and 6 bases from J; bases unmatched to any gene: 1.

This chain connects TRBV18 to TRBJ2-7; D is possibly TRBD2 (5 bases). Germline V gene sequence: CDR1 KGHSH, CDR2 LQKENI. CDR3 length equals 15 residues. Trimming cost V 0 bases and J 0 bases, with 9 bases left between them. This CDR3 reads CASSPPRASSYEQYF. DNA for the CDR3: TGTGCCAGCTCACCACCGCGGGCTAGCTCCTACGAGCAGTACTTC.

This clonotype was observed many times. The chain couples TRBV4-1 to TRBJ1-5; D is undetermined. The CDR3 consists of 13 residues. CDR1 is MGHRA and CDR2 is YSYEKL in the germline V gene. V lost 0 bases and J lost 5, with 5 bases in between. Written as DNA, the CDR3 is TGCGCCAGCAGCCAAGAGAGGGATCAGCCCCAGCATTTT. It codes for CASSQERDQPQHF.

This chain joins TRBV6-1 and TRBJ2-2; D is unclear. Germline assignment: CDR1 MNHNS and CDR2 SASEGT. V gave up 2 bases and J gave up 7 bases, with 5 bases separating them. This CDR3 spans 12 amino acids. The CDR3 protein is CASSEWVGELFF. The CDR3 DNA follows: TGTGCCAGCAGTGAATGGGTCGGGGAGCTGTTTTTT.

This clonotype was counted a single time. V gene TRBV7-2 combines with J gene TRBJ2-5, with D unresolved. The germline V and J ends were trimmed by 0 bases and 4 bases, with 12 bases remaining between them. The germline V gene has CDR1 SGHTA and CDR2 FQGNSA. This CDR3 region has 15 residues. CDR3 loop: CASSLAATHLETQYF. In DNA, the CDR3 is TGTGCCAGCAGCTTAGCTGCCACTCACTTAGAGACCCAGTACTTC.

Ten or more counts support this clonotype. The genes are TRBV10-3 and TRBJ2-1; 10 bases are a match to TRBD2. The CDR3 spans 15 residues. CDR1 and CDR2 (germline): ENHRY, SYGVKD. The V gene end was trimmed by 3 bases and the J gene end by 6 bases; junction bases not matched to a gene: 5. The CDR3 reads CAISDSGRAFNEQFF. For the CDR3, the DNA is TGTGCCATCAGTGACAGCGGGAGGGCCTTCAATGAGCAGTTCTTC.

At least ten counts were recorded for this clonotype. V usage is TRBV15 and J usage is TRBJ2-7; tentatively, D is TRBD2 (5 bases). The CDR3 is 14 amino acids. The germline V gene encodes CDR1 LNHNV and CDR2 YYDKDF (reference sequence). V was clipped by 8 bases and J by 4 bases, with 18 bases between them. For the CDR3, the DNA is TGTGCCACCGGGAGAGGGAAAGTTTTGTACGAGCAGTACTTC. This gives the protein CATGRGKVLYEQYF.

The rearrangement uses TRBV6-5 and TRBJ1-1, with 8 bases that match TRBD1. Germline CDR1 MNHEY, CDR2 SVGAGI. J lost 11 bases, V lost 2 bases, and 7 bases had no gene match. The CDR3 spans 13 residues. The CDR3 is CASSYGQGMEAFF. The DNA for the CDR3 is TGTGCCAGCAGTTACGGACAGGGAATGGAGGCTTTCTTT.

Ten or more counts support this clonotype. The CDR3 nucleotides read TGTGCCAGTAGTATCCCGGGACAGGGAACCGGGGAGCTGTTTTTT. Encoded protein: CASSIPGQGTGELFF. The chain carries TRBV19 and TRBJ2-2; TRBD1 matches 9 bases. The germline CDR1 and CDR2 sequences are LNHDA and SQIVND (reference sequence). V lost 3 bases and J lost 5; bases outside the gene matches: 4. This CDR3 is built from 15 residues.

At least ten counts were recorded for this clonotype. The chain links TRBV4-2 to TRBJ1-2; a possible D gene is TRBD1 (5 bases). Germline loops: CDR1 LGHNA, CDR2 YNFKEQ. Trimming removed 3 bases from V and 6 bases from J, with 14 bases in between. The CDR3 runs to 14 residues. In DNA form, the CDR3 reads TGTGCCAGCAGCCATGTGGGGGAATCGGATGGCTACACCTTC. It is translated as CASSHVGESDGYTF.

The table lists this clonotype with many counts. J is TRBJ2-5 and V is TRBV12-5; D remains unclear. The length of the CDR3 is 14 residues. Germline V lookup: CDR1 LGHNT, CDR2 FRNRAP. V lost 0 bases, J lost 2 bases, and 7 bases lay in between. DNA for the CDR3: TGTGCTAGTGGTTTGGTAGGTTCTCAAGAGACCCAGTACTTC. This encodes CASGLVGSQETQYF.

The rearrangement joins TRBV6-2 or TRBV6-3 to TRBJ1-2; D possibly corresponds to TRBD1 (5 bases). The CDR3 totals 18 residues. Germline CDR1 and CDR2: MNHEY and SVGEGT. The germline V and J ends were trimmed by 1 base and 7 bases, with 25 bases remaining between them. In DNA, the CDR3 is TGTGCCAGCAGTTACTACGCGGGACCACCTAGGGGCGCGGCTGGCTACACCTTC. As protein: CASSYYAGPPRGAAGYTF.

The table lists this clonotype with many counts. CDR3 sequence reads: CASSHDGETQYF. In DNA, the CDR3 is TGCGCCAGCAGCCATGATGGGGAGACCCAGTACTTC. V and J are TRBV4-1 and TRBJ2-5; D is ambiguous. Per the germline V gene, CDR1 is MGHRA and CDR2 is YSYEKL. This CDR3 is built from 12 residues. V was shortened by 3 bases and J by 5 bases, with 7 bases between the two germline ends.

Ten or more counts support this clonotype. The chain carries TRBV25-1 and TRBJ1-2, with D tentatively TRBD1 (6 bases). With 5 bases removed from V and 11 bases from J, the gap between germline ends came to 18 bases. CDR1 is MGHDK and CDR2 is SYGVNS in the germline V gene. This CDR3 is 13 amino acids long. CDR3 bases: TGTGCCAGCAGTAGGTCAGGGGCAGCGAGGTACACCTTC. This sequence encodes CASSRSGAARYTF.

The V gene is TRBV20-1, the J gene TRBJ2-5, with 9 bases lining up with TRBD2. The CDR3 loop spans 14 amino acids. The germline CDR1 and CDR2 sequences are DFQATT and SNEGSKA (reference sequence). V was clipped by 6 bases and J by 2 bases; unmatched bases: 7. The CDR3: CSASSGRVQETQYF. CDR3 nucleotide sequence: TGCAGTGCAAGTAGCGGGAGAGTACAAGAGACCCAGTACTTC.